What follows are 14 T cell receptor beta chains derived from one specimen sequenced in a study of control samples from healthy donors and cancer patients. Method: immunoSEQ multiplex PCR; TCRdb's copy keeps in-frame clones and lacks some. In the table there are about 80,000 clones, roughly 89% of which are singletons. The sample was blood. Source of these receptors: a man over 45 in good health.

The rearrangement links TRBV4-2 to TRBJ1-2, with 7 bases aligning to TRBD1. Germline V gives CDR1 LGHNA, CDR2 YNFKEQ. The ends lost 4 bases at V and 7 bases at J; junction bases unmatched: 9. The CDR3 totals 14 residues. This CDR3 is CASSPPGTELGYTF. CDR3 nucleotide sequence: TGTGCCAGCAGCCCCCCCGGGACAGAGCTTGGCTACACCTTC.

The chain recombines TRBV18 with TRBJ1-2; 8 bases fit TRBD1. CDR1 is KGHSH and CDR2 is LQKENI in the germline V gene. This CDR3 is built from 14 residues. After removal of 3 bases from V and 6 bases from J, the junction contained 6 bases not matched to a gene. The CDR3 bases are TGTGCCAGCTCACCCCGACAGGGGACGAATGGCTACACCTTC. This encodes CASSPRQGTNGYTF. Variable domain in full (rest from reference TRBV18 and TRBJ1-2): NAGVMQNPRHLVRRRGQEARLRCSPMKGHSHVYWYRQLPEEGLKFMVYLQKENIIDESGMPKERFSAEFPKEGPSILRIQQVVRGDSAAYFCASSPRQGTNGYTFGSGTRLTVV.

The genes are TRBV13 and TRBJ1-3; D is perhaps TRBD1 (5 bases). Germline V gene sequence: CDR1 PRHDT, CDR2 FYEKMQ (reference sequence). The CDR3 spans 16 residues. V shed 4 bases and J shed 1 base, with 14 bases lying between them. In nucleotides, the CDR3 is TGTGCCAGCAGCTCCGGGACTGCTGCGTCTGGAAACACCATATATTTT. Its protein is CASSSGTAASGNTIYF.

The chain uses TRBV12-3 or TRBV12-4 and TRBJ2-3; D gene uncertain. Between the trimmed V and J ends, which lost 6 bases and 10 bases, there was a span of 11 bases. There are 11 residues in the CDR3. This chain's CDR3 is CASSGRSAQYF. For the CDR3, the DNA is TGTGCCAGCAGCGGACGGTCTGCGCAGTATTTT.

This chain links TRBV25-1 with TRBJ2-7; no firm D call. The CDR3 has 12 residues. The V end was cut by 4 bases, the J end by 11 bases, with 15 bases between. CDR1 is MGHDK, CDR2 SYGVNS, per germline. The CDR3 spells CASSVGSPRKYF. In DNA form, the CDR3 reads TGTGCCAGCAGTGTAGGCAGTCCGAGAAAGTACTTC.

The rearrangement uses TRBV5-5 and TRBJ1-4; a possible D gene is TRBD1 (6 bases). The CDR3 is 16 residues long. V was cut by 4 bases and J by 8 bases, with 21 bases left in between. Germline CDR1 is SGHKS and CDR2 is YYEKEE (reference sequence). Written as DNA, the CDR3 is TGTGCCAGCAGCCCCCGGGTCCAGGGGTTTTACGAAAAACTGTTTTTT. Encoded protein: CASSPRVQGFYEKLFF.

The V and J genes are TRBV2 and TRBJ1-1, with D possibly being TRBD1 (5 bases). Germline values: CDR1 SNHLY, CDR2 FYNNEI. Trimming took 6 bases from V and 1 from J, leaving 9 bases between them. The CDR3 is made up of 13 amino acids. The CDR3 sequence is CASRKGTNTEAFF. The CDR3 DNA reads as TGTGCCAGCAGGAAGGGGACGAACACTGAAGCTTTCTTT.

This clone has more than one count but fewer than ten. The chain has TRBV27 and TRBJ2-3; no firm D call. Germline V gives CDR1 MNHEY, CDR2 SMNVEV (reference sequence). Trimming stripped 5 bases from V and 2 bases from J, with 5 bases between. This CDR3 is 12 amino acids long. CDR3 nucleotides: TGTGCCAGCAGTACTCACACAGATACGCAGTATTTT. Translation: CASSTHTDTQYF.

The chain employs TRBV3-1 (or the pseudogene TRBV3-2) and TRBJ2-5, with D perhaps matching TRBD2 (7 bases). Germline V gene lookup returns CDR1 LGHDT and CDR2 YNNKEL (reference sequence). CDR3 size: 16 residues. Deletions cut 7 bases from V and 5 bases from J, with 23 bases between. In nucleotides, the CDR3 is TGTGCCAGCAAGTTAACGGGGGGCCTATATTCGGAGACCCAGTACTTC. This codes for CASKLTGGLYSETQYF.

This clone was detected once. The chain is built from TRBV11-2 and TRBJ1-1, with a weak D call TRBD1 (6 bases). The CDR3 spans 15 residues. Germline values: CDR1 SGHAT, CDR2 FQNNGV. V was trimmed by 3 bases and J by 3 bases, leaving 14 bases between them. The CDR3 protein is CASSFEGGRDTEAFF. CDR3 sequence (DNA): TGTGCCAGCAGCTTTGAGGGGGGGCGTGACACTGAAGCTTTCTTT.

The V and J genes are TRBV19 and TRBJ1-1; tentative D call: TRBD1 (5 bases). The CDR3 totals 13 residues. V was pared by 6 bases and J by 5 bases, with 13 bases between. Germline CDR1 LNHDA, CDR2 SQIVND (reference sequence). The CDR3 DNA follows: TGTGCCAGTAGGGCGGGGGGAAAAACTGAAGCTTTCTTT. Encoded protein: CASRAGGKTEAFF. Variable domain in full (rest from reference TRBV19 and TRBJ1-1): DGGITQSPKYLFRKEGQNVTLSCEQNLNHDAMYWYRQDPGQGLRLIYYSQIVNDFQKGDIAEGYSVSREKKESFPLTVTSAQKNPTAFYLCASRAGGKTEAFFGQGTRLTVV.

The chain joins TRBV5-1 to TRBJ2-1, with a tentative D call TRBD1 (6 bases). Trimming stripped 0 bases from V and 6 bases from J, with 13 bases between. This CDR3 is built from 15 residues. In germline, CDR1 is SGHRS, CDR2 YFSETQ. CDR3 coding DNA: TGCGCCAGCAGCTTGGGGGCGGACAGAGGCAATGAGCAGTTCTTC. Its translation: CASSLGADRGNEQFF.

The V gene is TRBV13, the J gene TRBJ2-7, with a possible D match to TRBD1 (5 bases). Germline lookup yields CDR1 PRHDT and CDR2 FYEKMQ (reference sequence). V lost 5 bases and J 4 bases, leaving 21 bases between the germline ends. This CDR3 spans 16 amino acids. Here the CDR3 DNA reads TGTGCCAGCAGCCCCTCGAAGACAGTATTATCATACGAGCAGTACTTC. Its protein is CASSPSKTVLSYEQYF.

The chain is built from TRBV3-1 (or the pseudogene TRBV3-2) and TRBJ1-4; TRBD1 matches at 9 bases. J gave up 8 bases and V 8 bases, and 15 bases lay outside the gene matches. CDR1 LGHDT and CDR2 YNNKEL come from the germline V gene (reference sequence). The CDR3 has 16 residues. The CDR3 loop reads CASAKTRDRAGEKLFF. In nucleotides, the CDR3 is TGTGCCAGCGCTAAGACCCGGGACAGGGCTGGGGAAAAACTGTTTTTT.